Below, 18 T cell receptor beta chains from the same sample are listed, as sequenced in a study of naive and memory T cell subsets. An equimolar mix of two oligonucleotides served as the beta constant-region primer for TRBC1 and TRBC2. Each CDR3 protein is one row after TCRdb ran MiXCR on the UMI-ligation and nested PCR reads. The table lists 65,000 to 85,000 distinct CDR3 sequences, over 10% of them singletons. Sequenced sample: central memory CD4+ T cells from blood. All receptors come from a human donor in good health.

Ten or more counts support this clonotype. CDR3 DNA sequence: TGTGCCAGCAGTGTTCTAGCGGGAGCGAGAGAGACCCAGTACTTC. The encoded protein is CASSVLAGARETQYF. V and J are TRBV2 and TRBJ2-5; 10 nucleotides align to TRBD2. The CDR3 is 15 residues long. Germline CDR1 reads SNHLY; CDR2 reads FYNNEI. Unmatched junction bases numbered 6, after V lost 4 bases and J lost 4 bases.

This clonotype showed up just a few times. V is TRBV6-2 or TRBV6-3 and J is TRBJ2-7; D is undetermined. Germline assignment: CDR1 MNHEY and CDR2 SVGEGT. V lost 6 bases and J lost 3, with 12 bases in between. The length of the CDR3 is 13 residues. CDR3 sequence reads: CASRALDGYEQYF. As DNA, the CDR3 is TGTGCCAGCAGAGCCCTGGACGGCTACGAGCAGTACTTC.

The V gene is TRBV12-3 or TRBV12-4, the J gene TRBJ2-7, with TRBD2 matching 7 bases. The CDR3 has 14 amino acids. V lost 4 bases, J lost 4 bases, and 7 bases stayed unmatched. The CDR3 coding sequence is TGTGCCAGCAGTTCGGGCGGGGGTCGGTACGAGCAGTACTTC. Translation: CASSSGGGRYEQYF.

This clonotype has a count of ten or more. This chain links TRBV4-3 with TRBJ2-1; 7 bases map to TRBD2. CDR1 is LGHNA, CDR2 YSLEER, per germline. The V and J ends lost 4 bases and 7 bases, in that order; junction bases with no gene match: 16. CDR3 length: 17 residues. In nucleotides, the CDR3 is TGCGCCAGCAGCCGGACTGCGGGAGCGGGAACTGCAAATGAGCAGTTCTTC. Translation: CASSRTAGAGTANEQFF.

J is TRBJ2-1 and V is TRBV3-2; the table calls TRBD2, which could not be checked here. TRBV3-2 is an annotated pseudogene. The CDR3 is made up of 15 amino acids. CDR3 sequence: CARIPPRRDYNEQFF. The DNA for the CDR3 is TGTGCCAGGATCCCCCCGAGGAGGGATTACAATGAGCAGTTCTTC.

This clonotype was seen repeatedly, ten times or more. The rearrangement uses TRBV24-1 and TRBJ2-3; D is unclear. Germline V lookup: CDR1 KGHDR, CDR2 SFDVKD. This CDR3 contains 15 residues. V was clipped by 4 bases and J by 1 base, with 11 bases between them. CDR3 loop: CATSDPTAGTDTQYF. The DNA for the CDR3 is TGTGCCACCAGTGACCCCACCGCTGGCACAGATACGCAGTATTTT.

Only a few counts were recorded for this clonotype. The chain links TRBV7-3 to TRBJ1-6; TRBD1 is a possible D gene (5 bases). The CDR3 contains 14 residues. V was shortened by 1 base and J by 10 bases, with 11 bases between the two germline ends. In germline, CDR1 is SGHTA, CDR2 FQGTGA. CDR3 in amino acids: CASSLRGQRSPLHF. The CDR3 region has the DNA TGTGCCAGCAGCTTAAGGGGCCAACGATCACCCCTCCACTTT.

This clonotype showed up many times. V gene TRBV5-6 combines with J gene TRBJ1-5; the D gene is possibly TRBD1 (5 bases). Germline V gene sequence: CDR1 SGHDT, CDR2 YYEEEE. The CDR3 consists of 15 residues. Trimming took 3 bases from V and 0 from J, leaving 10 bases between them. This CDR3 reads CASSSGTYSNQPQHF. In DNA, the CDR3 is TGTGCCAGCAGCTCCGGGACCTATAGCAATCAGCCCCAGCATTTT.

This clonotype was counted many times. V gene TRBV12-3 or TRBV12-4 combines with J gene TRBJ2-1; 7 bases line up with TRBD2. Trimming took 6 bases from V and 5 from J; bases not matched to a gene: 10. CDR3 size: 15 residues. The CDR3 protein is CASRRRVGLNNEQFF. CDR3 nucleotide sequence: TGTGCCAGCAGAAGGAGAGTGGGACTAAACAATGAGCAGTTCTTC.

V usage is TRBV12-3 or TRBV12-4 and J usage is TRBJ1-3, with a possible D match to TRBD1 (6 bases). V gave up 0 bases and J gave up 9 bases, with 12 bases separating them. The CDR3 consists of 14 residues. In DNA, the CDR3 is TGTGCCAGCAGTTTAGCGGGACACGACGGCACCATATATTTT. This encodes CASSLAGHDGTIYF.

This clonotype was detected many times. J is TRBJ2-7 and V is TRBV7-9, with TRBD1 identical over 8 bases. With V trimmed by 5 bases and J by 7 bases, 4 bases remained unmatched. CDR1 and CDR2 from the germline V gene are SEHNR and FQNEAQ (reference sequence). CDR3 length: 12 amino acids. The CDR3 DNA sequence: TGTGCCAGCAGCCCTAACAGGGGGGAGCAGTACTTC. Translation: CASSPNRGEQYF. The full variable domain, with the rest looked up from reference TRBV7-9 and TRBJ2-7, is DTGVSQNPRHKITKRGQNVTFRCDPISEHNRLYWYRQTLGQGPEFLTYFQNEAQLEKSRLLSDRFSAERPKGSFSTLEIQRTEQGDSAMYLCASSPNRGEQYFGPGTRLTVT.

The V gene is TRBV5-1, the J gene TRBJ2-1, with D perhaps being TRBD1 or TRBD2 (5 bases each). This CDR3 has 14 residues. CDR1 is SGHRS and CDR2 is YFSETQ in the germline V gene. Trimming left V 5 bases short and J 8 bases short, with 17 bases between. CDR3 sequence reads: CASRSGPTNDEQFF. DNA of the CDR3: TGCGCCAGCAGATCGGGACCGACCAACGATGAGCAGTTCTTC.

The chain couples TRBV5-6 to TRBJ2-7; 12 nucleotides align to TRBD2. Germline trimming cut 3 bases from V and 6 bases from J; bases unmatched to any gene: 7. The CDR3 spans 15 residues. The germline CDR1 and CDR2 sequences are SGHDT and YYEEEE. The CDR3 bases are TGTGCCAGCAGCTCCTGGACTAGCGGGATGGTCGAGCAGTACTTC. Protein product: CASSSWTSGMVEQYF.

This clonotype was detected a few times. The chain links TRBV6-2 or TRBV6-3 to TRBJ2-7, with D perhaps TRBD2 (6 bases). The CDR3 contains 14 residues. Germline loops: CDR1 MNHEY, CDR2 SVGEGT. V was trimmed by 2 bases and J by 3 bases, leaving 11 bases between them. The CDR3 reads CASSYITRDYEQYF. Written as DNA, the CDR3 is TGTGCCAGCAGTTACATCACGCGGGACTACGAGCAGTACTTC.

Details on this clonotype: This clone may be a read error of a much larger clone one base away. The V gene is TRBV4-2, the J gene TRBJ1-3, with unresolved D. Germline V gene sequence: CDR1 LGHNA, CDR2 YNFKEQ. CDR3 length equals 16 residues. The germline V and J ends were trimmed by 2 bases and 0 bases, with 11 bases remaining between them. The CDR3 region has the DNA TGTGCCAGCAGCCAAAACCAACGGAGCTCTGGAAACACCATATATTTT. Protein: CASSQNQRSSGNTIYF.

This clonotype was counted a few times. The gene calls are TRBV20-1 and TRBJ2-3; no clear D gene. Trimming pared 1 base from V and 0 bases from J, leaving 5 bases between. This CDR3 is 13 amino acids long. Germline-derived CDR1 and CDR2 are DFQATT and SNEGSKA (reference sequence). The CDR3 bases are TGCAGTGCTAGAGTCGATAGCACAGATACGCAGTATTTT. Translation gives CSARVDSTDTQYF.

This clonotype was counted only a few times. The chain joins TRBV6-1 to TRBJ2-7; the D is unclear. Per the germline V gene, CDR1 is MNHNS and CDR2 is SASEGT. There are 14 residues in the CDR3. V was cut by 0 bases and J by 2 bases, with 8 bases left in between. The CDR3: CASSEAGGPYEQYF. The CDR3 nucleotides are TGTGCCAGCAGTGAAGCCGGCGGACCCTACGAGCAGTACTTC.

The gene calls are TRBV2 and TRBJ2-2, with D possibly TRBD1 on 5 matching bases. In germline, CDR1 is SNHLY, CDR2 FYNNEI. The CDR3 is 13 residues long. Trimming shortened V by 5 bases and J by 3 bases, and 7 bases separated the two germline ends. The CDR3 DNA reads as TGTGCCAGCAGTAGACAGTACACCGGGGAGCTGTTTTTT. Translated: CASSRQYTGELFF.